The 31 T cell receptor beta chains presented below share a single source sample, sequenced in a study of cytotoxic CD8 clonotypes in ibrutinib-treated CLL. Libraries were prepared by immunoSEQ multiplex PCR; TCRdb keeps only in-frame clonotypes and omits some of them. The table lists around 310,000 clones, roughly 80% of them singletons. This sample comprised PBMCs, obtained before ibrutinib treatment. These receptors were taken from a human donor with chronic lymphocytic leukemia.

The chain carries TRBV6-5 and TRBJ2-7, with D possibly being TRBD2 (6 bases). Germline values: CDR1 MNHEY, CDR2 SVGAGI. This CDR3 has 14 amino acids. The V and J ends lost 6 bases and 0 bases respectively, with 12 bases between them. The CDR3 loop reads CASRAPGVSYEQYF. CDR3 sequence (DNA): TGTGCCAGCAGAGCCCCGGGAGTCTCCTACGAGCAGTACTTC.

This chain connects TRBV20-1 to TRBJ2-7; D tentatively reads TRBD1 or TRBD2 (5 bases each). V shed 7 bases and J shed 4 bases, with 11 bases lying between them. Germline loops: CDR1 DFQATT, CDR2 SNEGSKA (reference sequence). This CDR3 spans 11 amino acids. The CDR3 coding sequence is TGCAGTGGGAAGGGGAGTTACGAGCAGTACTTC. It translates to CSGKGSYEQYF.

The V gene is TRBV19, the J gene TRBJ2-1; TRBD2 agrees at 9 bases. This CDR3 has 16 amino acids. V shed 2 bases, J shed 2 bases, and the junction held 4 bases outside the gene matches. Germline V gene data show CDR1 as LNHDA and CDR2 as SQIVND (reference sequence). CDR3 in amino acids: CASSIRAGGTYNEQFF. Here the CDR3 DNA reads TGTGCCAGTAGTATAAGGGCGGGGGGGACCTACAATGAGCAGTTCTTC.

V and J are TRBV6-5 and TRBJ2-4; 8 positions match TRBD1. The CDR3 has 15 residues. The V gene's germline CDR1 is MNHEY and CDR2 SVGAGI. V lost 6 bases and J lost 2; bases outside the gene matches: 6. CDR3 in DNA: TGTGCCAGCAGCCACGACAGGGGCTCCAAAAACATTCAGTACTTC. Translating it yields CASSHDRGSKNIQYF.

Only one count was recorded for this clone. The gene calls are TRBV18 and TRBJ2-3; TRBD2 matches 10 bases. The germline gives CDR1 KGHSH, CDR2 LQKENI. The junction had 10 bases not matched to a gene; V was cut back by 1 base and J by 6 bases. The CDR3 is made up of 17 amino acids. CDR3: CASSPLLAGAIRDTQYF. The CDR3 DNA sequence: TGTGCCAGCTCACCACTGCTAGCGGGAGCGATAAGGGATACGCAGTATTTT.

The chain combines TRBV11-3 with TRBJ2-5; D gene unclear. The CDR3 spans 14 residues. Germline lookup yields CDR1 SGHNT and CDR2 YENEEA. With 1 base removed from V and 5 bases from J, the gap between germline ends came to 11 bases. Here the CDR3 reads CASSLGFGRETQYF. For the CDR3, the DNA is TGTGCCAGCAGCTTAGGGTTCGGGCGTGAGACCCAGTACTTC.

V usage is TRBV5-1 and J usage is TRBJ2-1; 10 nucleotides match TRBD2. CDR1 and CDR2 (germline): SGHRS, YFSETQ. After removal of 3 bases from V and 6 bases from J, the junction contained 6 bases not matched to a gene. The CDR3 spans 15 residues. This CDR3 reads CASSSTSGITNEQFF. The CDR3, as DNA: TGCGCCAGCAGCTCCACTAGCGGGATAACCAATGAGCAGTTCTTC.

This rearrangement joins TRBV19 to TRBJ2-7; TRBD1 matches at 10 bases. V was clipped by 5 bases and J by 1 base; unmatched bases: 8. Germline CDR1 and CDR2: LNHDA and SQIVND (reference sequence). CDR3 length: 16 amino acids. The DNA for the CDR3 is TGTGCCAGTAGTCTTTCTCAGGGACAGGGGTCCTACGAGCAGTACTTC. This translates into CASSLSQGQGSYEQYF.

The chain has TRBV29-1 and TRBJ2-7, with 7 bases aligning to TRBD1. Per the germline V gene, CDR1 is SQVTM and CDR2 is ANQGSEA. This CDR3 contains 13 residues. Trimming cost V 4 bases and J 0 bases; bases outside gene matches: 3. The DNA of the CDR3 is TGCAGCGTTGTGGCAGGGGGCTCCTACGAGCAGTACTTC. Protein product: CSVVAGGSYEQYF.

The chain couples TRBV10-2 to TRBJ1-2; D is unclear. CDR3 length equals 13 residues. In germline, CDR1 is WSHSY, CDR2 SAAADI. The V and J ends lost 3 bases and 8 bases respectively, with 13 bases between them. The CDR3 protein is CASSDIQLLGYTF. The DNA for the CDR3 is TGCGCCAGCAGTGATATTCAGCTTTTGGGCTACACCTTC.

This clone was seen a single time. The gene calls are TRBV7-9 and TRBJ1-4; 7 bases match TRBD1. The CDR3 has 15 residues. V was clipped by 2 bases and J by 8 bases; unmatched bases: 8. Germline V lookup: CDR1 SEHNR, CDR2 FQNEAQ (reference sequence). DNA of the CDR3: TGTGCCAGCAGCTTAAGGGGTCAGGGGGAGGAAAAACTGTTTTTT. Translation gives CASSLRGQGEEKLFF.

The sample holds a few counts of this clone. The CDR3 DNA follows: TGTGCCAGCAGTTCCTGGACAGCTTCAACTGCGGAGCTGTTTTTT. This sequence encodes CASSSWTASTAELFF. The V gene is TRBV27, the J gene TRBJ2-2; a possible D gene is TRBD1 (6 bases). With 4 bases removed from V and 10 bases from J, the gap between germline ends came to 19 bases. This CDR3 has 15 amino acids. CDR1 MNHEY and CDR2 SMNVEV come from the germline V gene (reference sequence).

The chain couples TRBV20-1 to TRBJ2-7, with D unclear. Germline V CDR1 and CDR2: DFQATT, SNEGSKA (reference sequence). The CDR3 spans 11 residues. V lost 4 bases, J lost 10 bases, and 14 bases lay in between. CDR3: CSATLDPSQYF. For the CDR3, the DNA is TGCAGTGCTACCCTGGACCCGTCTCAGTACTTC.

This sequence joins TRBV28 and TRBJ1-2, with 8 bases lining up with TRBD1. After removal of 2 bases from V and 3 bases from J, the junction contained 20 bases not matched to a gene. The germline CDR1 and CDR2 sequences are MDHEN and SYDVKM. The CDR3 spans 20 residues. The CDR3 coding sequence is TGTGCCAGCAGTTTAAGCTTTTCCGACAGGGGCTTGCTACGTGACTATGGCTACACCTTC. Encoded protein: CASSLSFSDRGLLRDYGYTF.

The chain recombines TRBV2 with TRBJ1-1; no firm D call. Trimming left V 3 bases short and J 2 bases short, with 16 bases between. The CDR3 length is 16 residues. Germline lookup yields CDR1 SNHLY and CDR2 FYNNEI. The CDR3 is CASSDYSPGLNTEAFF. In DNA, the CDR3 is TGTGCCAGCAGTGATTATTCGCCAGGACTAAACACTGAAGCTTTCTTT.

The rearrangement uses TRBV4-2 and TRBJ2-7; no firm D call. The CDR3 has 15 residues. Trimming removed 3 bases from V and 0 bases from J, with 12 bases in between. Germline V lookup: CDR1 LGHNA, CDR2 YNFKEQ. This CDR3 is CASSQADLSSYEQYF. The CDR3 DNA is TGTGCCAGCAGCCAGGCAGACTTGAGCTCCTACGAGCAGTACTTC.

This clone was seen more than once but under ten times. The CDR3 spells CASSALESGPQHF. The CDR3 DNA reads TGTGCCAGCAGTGCGCTCGAGTCGGGGCCCCAGCATTTT. The rearrangement uses TRBV2 and TRBJ1-5; D gene uncertain. Germline V gene sequence: CDR1 SNHLY, CDR2 FYNNEI. The CDR3 consists of 13 residues. Trimming stripped 4 bases from V and 9 bases from J, with 13 bases between.

The CDR3, as DNA: TGTGCCACCAGCAGACTGGGGACAGGGACTGGAAACACCATATATTTT. Translation gives CATSRLGTGTGNTIYF. V gene TRBV15 combines with J gene TRBJ1-3, with TRBD1 identical over 9 bases. The V segment lost 2 bases and the J segment 2 bases; nucleotides outside the gene matches: 4. The CDR3 covers 16 residues. Germline CDR1 reads LNHNV; CDR2 reads YYDKDF (reference sequence).

V gene TRBV6-5 combines with J gene TRBJ1-2; D possibly corresponds to TRBD1 (5 bases). Germline CDR1 is MNHEY and CDR2 is SVGAGI. The V gene lost 6 bases and the J gene lost 1 base, with 12 bases spanning the gap. The CDR3 is 14 amino acids. The CDR3 DNA sequence: TGTGCCAGCAGCCAGACGGGACTTAACTATGGCTACACCTTC. It codes for CASSQTGLNYGYTF.

CDR3 DNA sequence: TGTGCCACCAGCAGAGGGTTAGCAGAAGCCAAAAACATTCAGTACTTC. Amino acids: CATSRGLAEAKNIQYF. This rearrangement joins TRBV15 to TRBJ2-4; D call uncertain. V was pared by 1 base and J by 0 bases, with 10 bases between. The germline CDR1 and CDR2 sequences are LNHNV and YYDKDF (reference sequence). The CDR3 is 16 amino acids.

The chain combines TRBV5-1 with TRBJ2-1; 7 bases match TRBD2. The germline V gene encodes CDR1 SGHRS and CDR2 YFSETQ. The V segment lost 2 bases and the J segment 7 bases; nucleotides outside the gene matches: 9. The CDR3 is made up of 15 amino acids. The CDR3: CASSFGEGPLNEQFF. For the CDR3, the DNA is TGCGCCAGCAGCTTTGGGGAGGGCCCTTTAAATGAGCAGTTCTTC.

This chain links TRBV18 with TRBJ2-3; D gene ambiguous. This CDR3 has 14 amino acids. Germline-derived CDR1 and CDR2 are KGHSH and LQKENI. V lost 0 bases and J lost 2, with 6 bases in between. In DNA, the CDR3 is TGTGCCAGCTCACCACCGACGGCCACAGATACGCAGTATTTT. Translating gives CASSPPTATDTQYF.

The V call is TRBV6-1, the J call TRBJ2-7, with no clear D. This CDR3 is built from 14 residues. CDR1 MNHNS and CDR2 SASEGT come from the germline V gene. V dropped 4 bases and J dropped 1 base, with 11 bases sitting between them. The CDR3 DNA is TGTGCCAGCAGTGGTGTTTCTTCTTCCTACGAGCAGTACTTC. It is translated as CASSGVSSSYEQYF.

The V and J genes are TRBV7-8 and TRBJ2-7, with D unclear. Germline-derived CDR1 and CDR2 are SGHVS and FQNEAQ. V was trimmed by 1 base and J by 2 bases, leaving 6 bases between them. The length of the CDR3 is 13 residues. This CDR3 is CASSLEAPYEQYF. The DNA of the CDR3 is TGTGCCAGCAGCTTAGAAGCGCCCTACGAGCAGTACTTC.

The V call is TRBV2, the J call TRBJ2-7, with D possibly being TRBD2 (6 bases). V lost 2 bases to trimming and J lost 3 bases, with 20 bases between them. The germline CDR1 and CDR2 sequences are SNHLY and FYNNEI. The CDR3 contains 17 residues. The CDR3 DNA reads TGTGCCAGCAGTGAATTAATACCAGGAGGGACGGTCTACGAGCAGTACTTC. It specifies CASSELIPGGTVYEQYF.

This sequence joins TRBV11-3 and TRBJ2-5; 11 bases align to TRBD2. V gave up 5 bases and J gave up 0 bases; unmatched junction bases: 2. The CDR3 loop spans 15 amino acids. From germline, CDR1 is SGHNT and CDR2 YENEEA. In nucleotides, the CDR3 is TGTGCCAGCAGCCCGGGACTAGCGGACCAAGAGACCCAGTACTTC. Translation: CASSPGLADQETQYF.

This clone was detected only once. This chain links TRBV6-1 with TRBJ2-2, with 8 bases lining up with TRBD1. J lost 9 bases, V lost 6 bases, and 12 bases had no gene match. This CDR3 has 15 amino acids. CDR1 and CDR2 from the germline V gene are MNHNS and SASEGT. CDR3 sequence: CASSARQGLIRELFF. CDR3 nucleotide sequence: TGTGCCAGCAGCGCCAGACAGGGGTTAATCCGGGAGCTGTTTTTT.

The chain is built from TRBV30 and TRBJ1-2; D ambiguous. This CDR3 is 14 amino acids long. CDR1 is GTSNPN, CDR2 SVGIG, per germline (reference sequence). V was trimmed by 4 bases and J by 6 bases, leaving 18 bases between them. CDR3 in DNA: TGTGCCTGGAACGCGATCCCCAACAGTAATGGCTACACCTTC. Its protein is CAWNAIPNSNGYTF.

The chain combines TRBV4-2 with TRBJ2-1; D is uncertain. Per the germline V gene, CDR1 is LGHNA and CDR2 is YNFKEQ. V gave up 3 bases and J gave up 3 bases, with 24 bases separating them. This CDR3 comprises 19 residues. CDR3 protein: CASSHIIQFKPLSYNEQFF. The DNA of the CDR3 is TGTGCCAGCAGCCATATAATTCAGTTTAAGCCGTTAAGCTACAATGAGCAGTTCTTC.

The chain links TRBV9 to TRBJ2-3, with TRBD1 matching over 9 bases. The J segment lost 2 bases and the V segment lost 4 bases, leaving 14 bases of the junction unmatched. From germline, CDR1 is SGDLS and CDR2 YYNGEE. This CDR3 has 18 residues. The DNA for the CDR3 is TGTGCCAGCAGCTCCACATCATCGACAGGGGGTCCCACAGATACGCAGTATTTT. This sequence encodes CASSSTSSTGGPTDTQYF.

This clone occurred once. This chain connects TRBV28 to TRBJ2-7; 11 bases fit TRBD2. The CDR3 spans 14 residues. V gave up 5 bases and J gave up 3 bases; unmatched junction bases: 3. Germline V gene data show CDR1 as MDHEN and CDR2 as SYDVKM. The CDR3 region is CASSVAGGSYEQYF. CDR3 DNA: TGTGCCAGCAGTGTAGCGGGAGGGAGCTACGAGCAGTACTTC.